The entry that follows covers one TCR beta chain sequence. Which antigen it targets is not known. No much larger clone exists at a distance of one base, and base qualities are not known. This entry comes from a study of response to subunit inactivated influenza vaccine (dated by TCRdb to between 2017 and 2018). Some background on the complete study: To follow how T cells responded to a trivalent subunit inactivated influenza vaccine, the researchers relied on deep quantitative profiling of the T cell receptor repertoire.

The method was RT-PCR. TCRdb names Illumina HiSeq 2500 as the instrument used. TCRdb reran the public reads through fastp at Q25 and MiXCR, keeping productive beta chains. Rows matching on CDR3 protein sequence are summarized as one entry with the most common DNA and genes. The sample table contains about 500,000 distinct CDR3 sequences; only one count was recorded for approximately 15% of them. Over 2.5% of the sample lies in the top ten. The full study reports these points: According to the authors, only a limited number of new T cells may be recruited by each seasonal influenza vaccination.

The CDR3 starts with the cysteine, ends with the phenylalanine, and has 15 residues. Only CDR3 DNA remains: 45 bases, in frame from the first base. Cut back by 5 bases and 8 bases, the V and J ends lie 22 bases apart. The germline V gene encodes CDR1 DFQATT and CDR2 SNEGSKA (reference sequence). The specimen comprised CD4+ T cells sorted from PBMCs, sampled about 23 months after vaccination. The clonotype originates from a man aged 45 to 75 who received an inactivated influenza vaccine. Donor details come from another sample of the same person, matched by shared clones. Recombination joined TRBV20-1 with TRBJ2-1; a tentative D call is TRBD2 (6 bases match). The nucleotide sequence is given as TGCAGTGCTTGGTCTGGACACTTAGGGGACTATGAGCAGTTCTTC. Its translation reads: CSAWSGHLGDYEQFF.